This T cell receptor beta chain was captured by sequencing in a study of cytomegalovirus exposure and HLA in healthy donors. Looking at the study overall: Across 300 to 400 genotyped donors, over 70% landed in the Caucasian-associated ancestry cluster.

Of note for this clone: Its specificity is unknown.

PCR employed 60 Vbeta and 13 Jbeta primers. Libraries were prepared by immunoSEQ multiplex PCR; TCRdb keeps only in-frame clonotypes and omits some of them. The sample holds approximately 280,000 clones, 80% to 90% seen once. V lost 8 bases and J lost 4; bases outside the gene matches: 12. From germline, CDR1 is SEHNR and CDR2 FQNEAQ (reference sequence). The CDR3 sequence is 15 residues long. Study observations and caveats: In a later analysis, TCR association rates varied by HLA locus: DRB1 most, HLA-C fewest.

The chain is built from TRBV7-9 and TRBJ2-5; 8 nucleotides align to TRBD2. The source of this sequence is a woman younger than 30 in good health and CMV-seronegative. Specimen: PBMCs. In DNA, the CDR3 is TGTGCCAGCGGACATATAGCGGGGAGGGGAGAGACCCAGTACTTC. Translation: CASGHIAGRGETQYF.